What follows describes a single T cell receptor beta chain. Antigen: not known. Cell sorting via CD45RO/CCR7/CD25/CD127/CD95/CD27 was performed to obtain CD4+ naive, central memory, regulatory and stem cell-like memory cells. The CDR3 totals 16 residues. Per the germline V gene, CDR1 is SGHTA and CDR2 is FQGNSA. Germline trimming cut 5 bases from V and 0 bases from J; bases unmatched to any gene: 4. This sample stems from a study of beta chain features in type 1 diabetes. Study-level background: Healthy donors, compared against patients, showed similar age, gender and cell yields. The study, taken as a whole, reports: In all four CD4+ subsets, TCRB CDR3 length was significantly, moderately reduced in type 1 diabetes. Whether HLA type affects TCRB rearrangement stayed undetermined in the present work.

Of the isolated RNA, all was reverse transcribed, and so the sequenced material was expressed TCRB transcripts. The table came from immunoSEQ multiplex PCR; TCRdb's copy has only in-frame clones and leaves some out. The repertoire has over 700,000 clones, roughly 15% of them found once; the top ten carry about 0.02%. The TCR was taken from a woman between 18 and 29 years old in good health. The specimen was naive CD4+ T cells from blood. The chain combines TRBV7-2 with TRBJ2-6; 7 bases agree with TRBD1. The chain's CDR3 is CASSTDRASGANVLTF. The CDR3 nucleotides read TGTGCCAGCAGCACCGACAGGGCCTCTGGGGCCAACGTCCTGACTTTC.